Detailed here is one T cell receptor (beta chain). The antigen remains unidentified. The protocol was immunoSEQ multiplex PCR, while the TCRdb copy is restricted to in-frame clones and leaves out a portion. This sample carries approximately 460,000 clones, roughly 87% of them seen once, and the ten largest clones take 1.5% to 2%. The data derive from a study of Ad26.COV2.S vaccination and SARS-CoV-2 variants. Study information: Each vaccinee took Ad26.COV2.S intramuscularly, once or twice 56 days apart.

Documented treatment: 15 to 20 received Ad26.COV2.S at low or high dose, single or two shots; about 5 received placebo; per-sample allocation not given. The samples date from day 63 after the first vaccine or placebo injection. Participants' vaccine, an Ad26 vector, delivered Wuhan-strain SARS-CoV-2 spike. Study results and caveats: Post-vaccination breadth of spike-specific CD8+ and CD4+ T cell responses was reportedly substantial. In TCR breadth and depth analyses, total T cell responses may have been underestimated.

The starting material was peripheral blood, obtained in a trial of Ad26.COV2.S vaccine versus placebo. This clonotype was sampled from a person between 18 and 59 years old who received the Ad26.COV2.S COVID-19 vaccine or a placebo.

CDR3 in DNA: TGTGCCAGCAGTCCGACTACTAGCGGGAGGCAAAAAAACATTCAGTACTTC. Its translation: CASSPTTSGRQKNIQYF. The genes are TRBV27 and TRBJ2-4, with 12 bases lining up with TRBD2. Germline CDR1 is MNHEY and CDR2 is SMNVEV (reference sequence). The CDR3 has 17 residues. J gave up 4 bases and V 5 bases, and 9 bases lay outside the gene matches.